This TCR beta chain was sequenced for a study of naive and memory T cell subsets. After removal of 8 bases from V and 6 bases from J, the junction contained 4 bases not matched to a gene. The CDR3 extends over 12 amino acids. The germline CDR1 and CDR2 sequences are MNHEY and SMNVEV (reference sequence). Whole-study results and caveats: Possibly reflecting memory cells re-expressing CD45RA, a few larger clonotypes occurred in naive repertoires, especially CD8. Over 90% of naive TCR sequences appeared only once after error correction, unlike memory subsets.

This clonotype was seen a handful of times. What it recognizes is unknown. The beta constant-region primer was an equimolar mix of two oligonucleotides covering TRBC1 and TRBC2. Four rounds of PCR amplified the ligated cDNA using nested alpha and beta constant-region primers plus SP2. An oligonucleotide with the SP2 primer and a 12-nucleotide UMI was ligated to the cDNA 3' end. TCRdb independently ran MiXCR on the UMI-ligation and nested PCR reads; one entry per CDR3 protein. The sample lists more than 120,000 distinct CDR3 sequences; around 21% were seen once. Four subsets defined by CD45RA and CD27 were sorted after CD3, CD4, CD8 and live/dead staining.

The receptor was derived from a human donor in good health. The chain combines TRBV27 with TRBJ2-7, with 10 bases fitting TRBD1. The sample consisted of naive CD8+ T cells from blood. In DNA, the CDR3 is TGTGCCAGCGGGACAGGGGATGGCGAGCAGTACTTC. Translated, it gives CASGTGDGEQYF.